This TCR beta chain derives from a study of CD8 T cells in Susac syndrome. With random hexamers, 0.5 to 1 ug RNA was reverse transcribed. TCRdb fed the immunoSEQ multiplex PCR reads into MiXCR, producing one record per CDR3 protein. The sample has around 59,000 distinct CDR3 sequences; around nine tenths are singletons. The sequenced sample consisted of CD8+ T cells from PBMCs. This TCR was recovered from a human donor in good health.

CDR3 bases: TGTGCCAGCAGCTTAGCCCCTCTCTGGGCCTCCTACAATGAGCAGTTCTTC. Translation gives CASSLAPLWASYNEQFF. The chain recombines TRBV7-9 with TRBJ2-1; D is uncertain. The V and J ends lost 0 bases and 0 bases respectively, with 12 bases between them. The CDR3 consists of 17 residues. Per germline, CDR1 SEHNR and CDR2 FQNEAQ (reference sequence).